This T cell receptor (beta chain) was recovered during a study of CD8 T cells in ankylosing spondylitis. Study outcomes and limitations: Earlier authors reported some of these motif variants in reactive arthritis synovial fluid and blood. The clones that were linked to disease were reported to be significantly enriched in matched synovial fluid samples from ankylosing spondylitis patients. Typical of ankylosing spondylitis blood, it appeared, was a TCR beta motif of eight highly homologous variants.

Preparation of TCR beta libraries was done by quantitative 5'-RACE with molecular barcodes. TCRdb itself ran the 5' RACE reads through MiXCR, one entry per CDR3 protein. Of 500,000 to 550,000 distinct CDR3 sequences in the sample, 12% were seen once. This clonotype was observed many times. Its antigen is as yet unknown. Sequenced input: blood, either unsorted or a sorted T cell fraction (not recorded which). This receptor was taken from a male donor with ankylosing spondylitis.

CDR3 coding DNA: TGTGCCAGCAGCCAAGAGCCACGACTAGCGGGAGGTCCGACTCACCCTATATACAATGAGCAGTTCTTC. Translation gives CASSQEPRLAGGPTHPIYNEQFF. The V gene is TRBV4-2, the J gene TRBJ2-1, with TRBD2 identical over 13 bases. The germline V gene has CDR1 LGHNA and CDR2 YNFKEQ. The CDR3 is made up of 23 amino acids. J was trimmed by 4 bases and V by 0 bases; bases with no gene match: 21.